This T cell receptor beta chain is from a study of identical twins. The CDR3 totals 12 residues. The V gene end was trimmed by 4 bases and the J gene end by 9 bases; junction bases not matched to a gene: 5. At least ten counts were recorded for this clonotype. A single record per CDR3 protein comes from TCRdb applying MiXCR to the 5' RACE reads. The top ten clones hold about 1.6% of a sample with nearly 650,000 distinct CDR3 sequences, about 7.6% of them seen once. These data are also associated with another study on yellow fever vaccine responses in identical twins.

The specimen sequenced was PBMCs. The rearrangement joins TRBV12-3 or TRBV12-4 to TRBJ2-7; TRBD1 aligns across 8 bases. The TCR originated in a woman aged 18-30 years in good health. Here the CDR3 DNA reads TGTGCCAGCAGTTCGGACAGGGTCGCGCAGTACTTC. It is translated as CASSSDRVAQYF.